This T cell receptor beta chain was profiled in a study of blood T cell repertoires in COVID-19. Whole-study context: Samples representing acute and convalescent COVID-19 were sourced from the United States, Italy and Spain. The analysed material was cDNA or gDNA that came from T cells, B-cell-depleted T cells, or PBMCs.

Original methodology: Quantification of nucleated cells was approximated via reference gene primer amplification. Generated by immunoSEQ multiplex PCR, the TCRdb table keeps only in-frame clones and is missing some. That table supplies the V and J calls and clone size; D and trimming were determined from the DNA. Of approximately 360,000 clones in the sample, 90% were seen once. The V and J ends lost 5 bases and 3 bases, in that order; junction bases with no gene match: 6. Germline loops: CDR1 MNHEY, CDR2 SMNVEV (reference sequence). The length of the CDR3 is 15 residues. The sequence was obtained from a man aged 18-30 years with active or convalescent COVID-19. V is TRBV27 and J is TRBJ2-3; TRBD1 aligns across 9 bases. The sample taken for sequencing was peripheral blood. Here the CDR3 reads CASSTPGQGTDTQYF. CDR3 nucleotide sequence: TGTGCCAGCAGTACACCGGGACAGGGAACAGATACGCAGTATTTT.